Following are 14 T cell receptor beta chains from one sample sequenced in a study of blood T cell repertoires in COVID-19. Assay: immunoSEQ multiplex PCR; the TCRdb copy retains only in-frame clones and omits some. This table has approximately 150,000 clones, roughly 82% appearing once. The specimen sequenced was peripheral blood. Receptors originate from a human donor in a cohort sampled during active COVID-19.

The J gene is TRBJ2-3, the V gene TRBV4-1, with 12 bases fitting TRBD2. Germline CDR1 and CDR2: MGHRA and YSYEKL. CDR3 length equals 16 residues. Trimming removed 1 base from V and 4 bases from J; junction bases left unmatched: 3. As DNA, the CDR3 is TGCGCCAGCAGCCAAGCCCTAGCGGGAGGGGCAGATACGCAGTATTTT. Residues: CASSQALAGGADTQYF.

On this clone itself: At one end the junction does not follow the germline gene, possibly because of a read error. The chain joins TRBV28 to TRBJ2-7, with 8 bases identical to TRBD2. Germline V gives CDR1 MDHEN, CDR2 SYDVKM. CDR3 length: 14 amino acids. Here the CDR3 reads CASCFGGGLYEQYF. The CDR3 DNA is TGTGCCAGCTGTTTTGGCGGGGGGTTGTACGAGCAGTACTTC.

This chain joins TRBV30 and TRBJ2-3; no reliable D call. Germline CDR1 is GTSNPN and CDR2 is SVGIG (reference sequence). The CDR3 runs 12 residues. V was cut by 5 bases and J by 0 bases, with 6 bases left in between. This chain's CDR3 is CAWGSSTDTQYF. CDR3 coding DNA: TGTGCCTGGGGCAGTAGCACAGATACGCAGTATTTT.

The rearrangement uses TRBV18 and TRBJ1-5, with D unclear. Per germline, CDR1 KGHSH and CDR2 LQKENI. V lost 4 bases and J lost 0, with 4 bases in between. CDR3 size: 13 residues. The chain's CDR3 is CASSLHSNQPQHF. CDR3 DNA sequence: TGTGCCAGCTCACTTCATAGCAATCAGCCCCAGCATTTT. The entire variable domain, with the rest obtained from reference TRBV18 and TRBJ1-5, is as follows: NAGVMQNPRHLVRRRGQEARLRCSPMKGHSHVYWYRQLPEEGLKFMVYLQKENIIDESGMPKERFSAEFPKEGPSILRIQQVVRGDSAAYFCASSLHSNQPQHFGDGTRLSIL.

This clone was counted a few times. V usage is TRBV6-6 and J usage is TRBJ2-5; D gene unclear. V was clipped by 8 bases and J by 7 bases, with 20 bases between them. The CDR3 has 14 residues. In germline, CDR1 is MNHNY, CDR2 SVGAGI (reference sequence). CDR3 sequence: CASAEKPTRSTQYF. In DNA, the CDR3 is TGTGCCAGCGCAGAGAAACCGACTCGATCGACCCAGTACTTC.

V and J are TRBV28 and TRBJ2-7; D is possibly TRBD1 (6 bases). Germline-derived CDR1 and CDR2 are MDHEN and SYDVKM. V lost 10 bases and J 0 bases, leaving 13 bases between the germline ends. The CDR3 consists of 13 residues. The CDR3 region is CATNRASSYEQYF. CDR3 DNA: TGTGCCACCAACAGGGCCTCCTCCTACGAGCAGTACTTC.

The chain has TRBV6-5 and TRBJ2-2; unclear D gene. This CDR3 has 13 residues. Germline lookup yields CDR1 MNHEY and CDR2 SVGAGI. V dropped 7 bases and J dropped 5 bases, with 11 bases sitting between them. The CDR3 loop reads CASTYSQTGELFF. The CDR3 bases are TGTGCCAGCACCTACAGCCAAACCGGGGAGCTGTTTTTT.

The genes are TRBV5-1 and TRBJ2-1; D is unresolved. This CDR3 is 14 amino acids long. Germline V gene data show CDR1 as SGHRS and CDR2 as YFSETQ. V shed 0 bases and J shed 0 bases, with 4 bases lying between them. The CDR3 DNA reads TGCGCCAGCAGCTTGGGGAGCTCCTACAATGAGCAGTTCTTC. Residues: CASSLGSSYNEQFF.

The chain employs TRBV6-1 and TRBJ2-1, with TRBD2 matching over 9 bases. The J segment lost 7 bases and the V segment lost 4 bases, leaving 14 bases of the junction unmatched. Germline assignment: CDR1 MNHNS and CDR2 SASEGT. The CDR3 length is 17 residues. In DNA form, the CDR3 reads TGTGCCAGCAGTGTGGGTTTTTTGGCGGGAGGGCTAAATGAGCAGTTCTTC. Translating gives CASSVGFLAGGLNEQFF.

This chain links TRBV9 with TRBJ2-3, with 8 bases matching TRBD2. Germline assignment: CDR1 SGDLS and CDR2 YYNGEE. The CDR3 has 15 amino acids. After removal of 3 bases from V and 4 bases from J, the junction contained 7 bases not matched to a gene. In DNA, the CDR3 is TGTGCCAGCAGCGCCTTGCGGGGGGTTCCAGATACGCAGTATTTT. Encoded protein: CASSALRGVPDTQYF.

For this clone: At the DNA level, this CDR3 is encoded by other sequences in the same sample as well. This chain links TRBV19 with TRBJ1-3; D gene uncertain. V was shortened by 5 bases and J by 1 base, with 9 bases between the two germline ends. The CDR3 runs to 14 residues. CDR1 LNHDA and CDR2 SQIVND come from the germline V gene (reference sequence). CDR3 region: CASSSRGSGNTIYF. The CDR3 DNA is TGTGCCAGTAGTTCCCGGGGATCTGGAAACACCATATATTTT.

This clone showed up just once. This sequence joins TRBV5-1 and TRBJ2-7, with 8 nucleotides matching TRBD2. With 0 bases clipped from V and 3 bases from J, the junction kept 5 bases outside the gene matches. The CDR3 is 15 amino acids. Looked up from germline, CDR1 is SGHRS and CDR2 is YFSETQ. This chain's CDR3 is CASSLGRGENYEQYF. The CDR3 DNA is TGCGCCAGCAGCTTGGGGCGGGGGGAGAACTACGAGCAGTACTTC. The whole variable domain, remainder taken from reference TRBV5-1 and TRBJ2-7, is KAGVTQTPRYLIKTRGQQVTLSCSPISGHRSVSWYQQTPGQGLQFLFEYFSETQRNKGNFPGRFSGRQFSNSRSEMNVSTLELGDSALYLCASSLGRGENYEQYFGPGTRLTVT.

This sequence joins TRBV5-1 and TRBJ1-1; 9 nucleotides match TRBD1. V trimming: 4 bases; J trimming: 1 base; junction bases outside the gene matches: 5. The CDR3 has 15 amino acids. CDR1 is SGHRS and CDR2 is YFSETQ in the germline V gene. The CDR3: CASSLRTGANTEAFF. The CDR3 coding sequence is TGCGCCAGCAGCCTCCGGACAGGGGCGAACACTGAAGCTTTCTTT.

The rearrangement uses TRBV9 and TRBJ2-1, with 8 bases identical to TRBD1. The CDR3 runs 15 residues. V was pared by 1 base and J by 2 bases, with 2 bases of the junction left unmatched. CDR1 SGDLS and CDR2 YYNGEE come from the germline V gene. CDR3 region: CASSVQGAAYNEQFF. CDR3 nucleotides: TGTGCCAGCAGCGTACAGGGGGCGGCCTACAATGAGCAGTTCTTC.